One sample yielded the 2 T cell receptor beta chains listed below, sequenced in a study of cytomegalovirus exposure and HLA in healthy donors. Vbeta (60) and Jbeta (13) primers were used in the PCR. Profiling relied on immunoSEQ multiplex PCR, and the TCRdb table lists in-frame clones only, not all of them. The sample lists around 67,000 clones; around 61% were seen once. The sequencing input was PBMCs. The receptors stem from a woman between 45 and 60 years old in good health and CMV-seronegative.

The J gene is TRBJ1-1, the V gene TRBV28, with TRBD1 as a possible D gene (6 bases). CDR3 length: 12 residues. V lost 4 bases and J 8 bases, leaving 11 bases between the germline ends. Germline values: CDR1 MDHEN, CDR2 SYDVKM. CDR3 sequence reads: CASSSLTGEAFF. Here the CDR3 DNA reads TGTGCCAGCAGTTCGCTGACAGGCGAAGCTTTCTTT.

The CDR3 region has the DNA TGTGCCAGCAGCGCAAGGGCGGGAGGCGTAGATGAGCAGTTCTTC. It codes for CASSARAGGVDEQFF. The V gene is TRBV9, the J gene TRBJ2-1, with TRBD2 matching 8 bases. CDR3 length: 15 amino acids. J gave up 8 bases and V 3 bases, and 10 bases lay outside the gene matches. The germline V gene has CDR1 SGDLS and CDR2 YYNGEE.